The clone carrying this TCR beta chain was picked up a small number of times. The antigen is unknown. Each sample yielded at least 6 million isolated PBMCs. A sample-barcoded 5' primer and a J-beta primer mix were used in a second PCR of roughly 6 to 12 cycles. Via MiXCR, TCRdb re-called the 5' RACE reads, giving one row per CDR3 protein. The repertoire holds 1.5 million to 2 million distinct CDR3 sequences, with more than 35% as singletons. This CDR3 is 15 amino acids long. V lost 0 bases to trimming and J lost 7 bases, with 16 bases between them. CDR1 is MGHDK, CDR2 SYGVNS, per germline. These data belong to a study of blood T cells in healthy people across ages. Regarding the study as a whole: When one million T cells were used, diversity estimates were thought to be underestimates. Donor CMV status was unknown, possibly confounding expanded clonotype changes.

This receptor was identified in a human donor in good health. The chain is built from TRBV25-1 and TRBJ2-7, with D unclear. Sequencing was done on a sample of blood. The DNA of the CDR3 is TGTGCCAGCAGTGAATATAGCCCCCTTACGGAGGAGCAGTACTTC. Translating gives CASSEYSPLTEEQYF.